The present T cell receptor beta chain was sequenced within a study of beta chain features in type 1 diabetes (dated by TCRdb to 2017 to 2018). Context from the whole study: No differences in mean age, gender distribution, total cell number or subset yield were found between patients and healthy donors. In the study, TCRB repertoires of sorted circulating CD4+ T cell subsets from recently diagnosed type 1 diabetes patients were compared with those of matched healthy donors. Regulatory and stem cell-like memory subsets were isolated from only 8 patients and roughly 8 healthy donors, whereas naive and central memory subsets came from all 30 or so donors. A total of just under 110,000,000 sorted cells were examined across all samples, and RNA yield correlated strongly with the number of cells per subset.

For this clone: This receptor's antigen is unknown. The record has no base qualities; no much larger clone is one base away.

Findings and caveats that apply to the study as a whole: HLA sub-analyses involved small numbers of individuals, so any influence of HLA type on TCRB rearrangement remained unresolved. Shorter templates might have been favored by PCR, but patient and control samples were amplified and corrected together, so both groups would have been affected equally by any skew. Naive, central memory and regulatory TCRB repertoires appeared to be more similar among patients than among healthy donors. Because cDNA was sequenced instead of genomic DNA, activated cells with high expression could be over-represented, although the groups did not differ in activation or CD3 levels. At VDJ recombination sites, type 1 diabetes patients had fewer insertions and more deleted nucleotides, which implies abnormalities in thymic rearrangement. In all four CD4+ subsets, TCRB CDR3 length was moderately but significantly shorter in type 1 diabetes patients.

The High Capacity cDNA Reverse Transcription Kit was used to reverse transcribe all of the isolated RNA, meaning that expressed TCRB transcripts were what got sequenced. Deep immunoSEQ sequencing was performed on naive, central memory and regulatory T cell samples, with an average of around 3.4 million total reads per sample. Sorted cells were lysed in RLT buffer and RNA was extracted with DNase-treated RNeasy Micro or Mini kits, depending on cell number. To prevent cross-contamination, every cell subset was processed on its own, while patient and healthy donor samples were processed together. The immunoSEQ multiplex PCR was used to amplify TCRB sequences from cDNA, yielding 87-bp fragments that span the CDR3 region. Sequencing of the amplicons was done on the Illumina HiSeq platform. From the authors' description of their analysis: Synthetic template baselines were used to correct PCR bias computationally, reads within Hamming distance 2 were collapsed, and singletons that could not be merged were discarded. Reads were aligned against IMGT to assign V, D and J genes, CDR3 length and insertions or deletions at six rearrangement sites. Within each subset, clonotype counts were normalized to sorted cell number, after which true diversity and Gini coefficients were computed with the tcR R package. Repertoire sharing was quantified using the overlap coefficient calculated on TCRB nucleotide sequences. Out-of-frame TCRB sequences from naive cells were analyzed as a proxy for the pre-selection repertoire. TCRdb took over this immuneACCESS table, retaining in-frame rearrangements with V and J assigned. Such tables are incomplete; in checked studies, under half of the missing clones stem from an unresolved V gene, and the remainder is unexplained. V, J and clone size are those of that table, while D and trimming were read from the DNA. For this sample there are fewer than 900,000 clones; 17% appear just once. Of the sample, about 0.02% is held by the ten largest clones.

Each donor gave one peripheral blood draw, around 0.12 L on average, collected into heparinised tubes. A BD FACSAria II and a panel including CD45RO, CCR7, CD25, CD127, CD95 and CD27 were used to sort naive, central memory, regulatory and stem cell-like memory CD4+ T cells. All sorted populations exceeded 95% purity. PBMCs were isolated right away by Lymphoprep density gradient centrifugation and were stained directly, without culture. Samples were stained and sorted in pairs, with one healthy donor and one patient per experiment, so that batch effects were minimized. The receptor was derived from a woman under 30 in good health. The sample consisted of naive CD4+ T cells from blood. In light of the paper, this sample's cell subset or site label describes: true naive CD4+ T cells.

The bases are TGTGCCAGCAACCCTACCGGACAGTGGACCGGGGAGCTGTTTTTT. Its protein is CASNPTGQWTGELFF. The receptor chain draws on TRBV7-2 and TRBJ2-2, and TRBD1 may be the D gene, going by 6 matching bases. In the germline V gene, CDR1 corresponds to SGHTA and CDR2 to FQGNSA. Trimming removed 7 bases from V and 5 bases from J, leaving 17 bases between the germline ends. The CDR3 has 15 amino acids, counting the end cysteine and phenylalanine. Only the CDR3 DNA stays, 45 bases, in frame from base 1. The variable domain in full, with residues beyond the CDR3 obtained from the reference TRBV7-2 and TRBJ2-2 genes, is GAGVSQSPSNKVTEKGKDVELRCDPISGHTALYWYRQSLGQGLEFLIYFQGNSAPDKSGLPSDRFSAERTGGSVSTLTIQRTQQEDSAVYLCASNPTGQWTGELFFGEGSRLTVL.